The clone carrying this T cell receptor (beta chain) was seen more than once but under ten times. Antigen specificity is unknown. The length of the CDR3 is 15 residues. The V end lost 0 bases, the J end lost 5 bases, and 14 bases lay between the germline ends. Looked up from germline, CDR1 is LNHNV and CDR2 is YYDKDF (reference sequence). This record belongs to a study of beta chain features in type 1 diabetes. Study-wide results and limits: More deletions and fewer insertions at VDJ junctions were found in patients with type 1 diabetes. Reads derived from cDNA could over-represent cells showing high TCR expression.

Of the isolated RNA, all was reverse transcribed, and so the sequenced material was expressed TCRB transcripts. Assay: immunoSEQ multiplex PCR; the TCRdb copy retains only in-frame clones and omits some. The data show about 620,000 clones, roughly 16% seen once. Each of the CD4+ naive, central memory, regulatory and stem cell-like memory populations was sorted via CD45RO/CCR7/CD25/CD127/CD95/CD27. This sequence was found in a man younger than 30 in good health. Material: naive CD4+ T cells from blood. The chain combines TRBV15 with TRBJ2-7, with a possible D match to TRBD1 (5 bases). This CDR3 is CATSRDITRADEQYF. The CDR3 DNA is TGTGCCACCAGCAGAGATATTACCAGGGCGGACGAGCAGTACTTC.